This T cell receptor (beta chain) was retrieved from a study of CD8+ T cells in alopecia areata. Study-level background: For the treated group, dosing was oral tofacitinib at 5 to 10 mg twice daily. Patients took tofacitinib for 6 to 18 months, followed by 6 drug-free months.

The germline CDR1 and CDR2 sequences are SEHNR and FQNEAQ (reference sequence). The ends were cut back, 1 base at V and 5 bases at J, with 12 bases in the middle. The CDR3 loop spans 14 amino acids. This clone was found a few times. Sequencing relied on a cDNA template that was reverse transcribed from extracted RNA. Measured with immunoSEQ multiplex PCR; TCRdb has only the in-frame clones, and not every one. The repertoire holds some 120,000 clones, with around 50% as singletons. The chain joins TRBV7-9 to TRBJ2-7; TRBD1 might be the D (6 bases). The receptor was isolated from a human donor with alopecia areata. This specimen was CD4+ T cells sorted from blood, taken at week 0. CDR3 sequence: CASSLGYREDEQYF. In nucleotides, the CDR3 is TGTGCCAGCAGCTTAGGGTACAGGGAAGACGAGCAGTACTTC.